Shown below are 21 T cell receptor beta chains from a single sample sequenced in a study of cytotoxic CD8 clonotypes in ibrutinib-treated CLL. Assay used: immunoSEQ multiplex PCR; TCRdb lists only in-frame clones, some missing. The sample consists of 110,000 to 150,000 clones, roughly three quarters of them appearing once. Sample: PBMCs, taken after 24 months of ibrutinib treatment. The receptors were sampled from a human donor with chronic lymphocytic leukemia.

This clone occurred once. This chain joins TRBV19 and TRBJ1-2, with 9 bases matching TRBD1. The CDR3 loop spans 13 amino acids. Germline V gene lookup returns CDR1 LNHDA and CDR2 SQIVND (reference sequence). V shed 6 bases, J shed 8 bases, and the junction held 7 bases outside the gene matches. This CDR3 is CASSPTGGVGYTF. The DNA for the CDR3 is TGTGCCAGTAGCCCCACAGGGGGCGTCGGCTACACCTTC.

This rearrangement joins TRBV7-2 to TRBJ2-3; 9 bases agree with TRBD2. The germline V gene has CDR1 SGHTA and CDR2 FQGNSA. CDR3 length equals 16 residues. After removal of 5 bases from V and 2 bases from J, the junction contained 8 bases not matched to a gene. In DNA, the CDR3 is TGTGCCAGCAGCCTTGGACTAGCGAGGGACACAGATACGCAGTATTTT. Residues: CASSLGLARDTDTQYF.

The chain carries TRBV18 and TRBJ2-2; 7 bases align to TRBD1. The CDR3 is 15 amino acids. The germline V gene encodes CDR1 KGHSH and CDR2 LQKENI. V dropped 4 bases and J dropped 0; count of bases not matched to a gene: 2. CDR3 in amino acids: CASSRDSANTGELFF. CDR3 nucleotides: TGTGCCAGCTCACGGGACAGCGCGAACACCGGGGAGCTGTTTTTT.

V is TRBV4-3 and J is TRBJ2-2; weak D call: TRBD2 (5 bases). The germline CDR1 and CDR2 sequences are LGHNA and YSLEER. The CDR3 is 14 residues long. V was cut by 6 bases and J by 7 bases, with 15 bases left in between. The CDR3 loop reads CASRRTPGSGELFF. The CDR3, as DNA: TGCGCCAGCAGGCGGACTCCGGGGAGCGGGGAGCTGTTTTTT.

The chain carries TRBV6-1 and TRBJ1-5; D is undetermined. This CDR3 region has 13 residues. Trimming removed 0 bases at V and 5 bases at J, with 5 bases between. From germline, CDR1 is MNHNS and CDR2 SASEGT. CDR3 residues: CASSEADHQPQHF. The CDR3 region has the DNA TGTGCCAGCAGTGAAGCGGACCATCAGCCCCAGCATTTT.

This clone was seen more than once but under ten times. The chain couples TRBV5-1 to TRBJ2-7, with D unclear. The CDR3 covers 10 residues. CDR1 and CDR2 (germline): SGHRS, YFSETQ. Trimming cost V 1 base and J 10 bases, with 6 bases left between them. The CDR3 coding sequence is TGCGCCAGCAGCTTGCCCGGACAGTACTTC. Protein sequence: CASSLPGQYF.

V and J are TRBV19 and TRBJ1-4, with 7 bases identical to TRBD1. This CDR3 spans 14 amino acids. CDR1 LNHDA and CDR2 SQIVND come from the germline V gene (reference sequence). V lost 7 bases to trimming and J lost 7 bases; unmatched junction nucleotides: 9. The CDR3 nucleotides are TGTGCCAGTACCACCGACAGGGTGGCTGAAAAACTGTTTTTT. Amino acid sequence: CASTTDRVAEKLFF.

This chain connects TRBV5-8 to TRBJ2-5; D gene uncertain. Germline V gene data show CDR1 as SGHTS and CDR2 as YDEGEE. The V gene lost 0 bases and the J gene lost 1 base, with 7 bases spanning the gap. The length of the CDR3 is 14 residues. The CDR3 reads CASSLAGSQETQYF. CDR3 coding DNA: TGTGCCAGCAGCTTGGCGGGTTCCCAAGAGACCCAGTACTTC.

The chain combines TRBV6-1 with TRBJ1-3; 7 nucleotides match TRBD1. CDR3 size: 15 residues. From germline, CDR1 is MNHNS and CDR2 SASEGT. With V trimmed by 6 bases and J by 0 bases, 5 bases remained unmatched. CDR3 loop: CASSRQGPSGNTIYF. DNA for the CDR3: TGTGCCAGCAGCCGACAGGGCCCCTCTGGAAACACCATATATTTT.

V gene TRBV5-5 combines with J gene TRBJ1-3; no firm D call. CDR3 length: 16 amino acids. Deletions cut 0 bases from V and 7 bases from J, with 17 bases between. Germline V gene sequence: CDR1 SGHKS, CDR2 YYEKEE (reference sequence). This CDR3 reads CASSLDLVARANTIYF. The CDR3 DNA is TGTGCCAGCAGCTTGGATCTGGTCGCTAGAGCCAACACCATATATTTT.

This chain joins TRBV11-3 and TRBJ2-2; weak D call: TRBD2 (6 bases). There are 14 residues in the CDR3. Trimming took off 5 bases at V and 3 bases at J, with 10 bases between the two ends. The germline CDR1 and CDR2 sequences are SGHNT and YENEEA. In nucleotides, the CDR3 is TGTGCCAGCAGCCCCGCGGGGTACACCGGGGAGCTGTTTTTT. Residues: CASSPAGYTGELFF.

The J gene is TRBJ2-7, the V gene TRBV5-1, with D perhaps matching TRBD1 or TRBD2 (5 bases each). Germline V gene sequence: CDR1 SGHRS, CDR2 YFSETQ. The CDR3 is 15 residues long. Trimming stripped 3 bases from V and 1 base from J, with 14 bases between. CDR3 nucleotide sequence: TGCGCCAGCAGCTGGGGAGAGACAGTATCCTACGAGCAGTACTTC. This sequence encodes CASSWGETVSYEQYF.

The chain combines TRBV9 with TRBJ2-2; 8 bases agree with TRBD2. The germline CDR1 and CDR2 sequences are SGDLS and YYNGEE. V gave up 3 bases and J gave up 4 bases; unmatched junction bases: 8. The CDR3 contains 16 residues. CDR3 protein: CASSGGTRAATGELFF. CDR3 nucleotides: TGTGCCAGCAGCGGAGGGACTAGGGCCGCCACCGGGGAGCTGTTTTTT.

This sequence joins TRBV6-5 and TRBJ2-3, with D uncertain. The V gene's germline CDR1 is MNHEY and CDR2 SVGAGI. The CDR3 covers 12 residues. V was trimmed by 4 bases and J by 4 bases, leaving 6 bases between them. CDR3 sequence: CASSSLSDTQYF. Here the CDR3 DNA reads TGTGCCAGCAGTTCCCTTTCAGATACGCAGTATTTT.

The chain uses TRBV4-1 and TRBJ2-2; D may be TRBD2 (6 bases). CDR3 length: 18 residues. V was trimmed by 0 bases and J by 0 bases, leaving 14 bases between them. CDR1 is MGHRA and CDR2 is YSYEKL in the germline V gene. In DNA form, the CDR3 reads TGCGCCAGCAGCCAAGAGGGCCTAGCGTTCGCGAACACCGGGGAGCTGTTTTTT. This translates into CASSQEGLAFANTGELFF.

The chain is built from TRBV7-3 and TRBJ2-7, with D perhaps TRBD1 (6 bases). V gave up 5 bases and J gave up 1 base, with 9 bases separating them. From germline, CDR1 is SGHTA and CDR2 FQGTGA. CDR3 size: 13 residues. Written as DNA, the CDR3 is TGTGCCAGCAGCCCGACAGGATCCTACGAGCAGTACTTC. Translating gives CASSPTGSYEQYF.

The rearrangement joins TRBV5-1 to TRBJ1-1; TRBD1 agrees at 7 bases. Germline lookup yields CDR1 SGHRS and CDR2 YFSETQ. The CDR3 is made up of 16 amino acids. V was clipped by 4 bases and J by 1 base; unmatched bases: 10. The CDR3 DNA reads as TGCGCCAGCAGCCCCAGCGGGGGACAGAAGAACACTGAAGCTTTCTTT. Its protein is CASSPSGGQKNTEAFF.

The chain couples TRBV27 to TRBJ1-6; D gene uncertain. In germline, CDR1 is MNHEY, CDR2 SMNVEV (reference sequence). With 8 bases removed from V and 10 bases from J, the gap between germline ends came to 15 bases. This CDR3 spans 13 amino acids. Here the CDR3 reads CASLPQPGSPLHF. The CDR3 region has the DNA TGTGCCAGCCTCCCGCAACCGGGCTCACCCCTCCACTTT.

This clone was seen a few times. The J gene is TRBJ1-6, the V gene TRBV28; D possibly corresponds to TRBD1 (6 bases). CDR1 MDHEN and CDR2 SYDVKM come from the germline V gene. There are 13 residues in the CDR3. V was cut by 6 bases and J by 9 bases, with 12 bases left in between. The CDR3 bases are TGTGCCAGCAGGGACAGCAGGGGTTCACCCCTCCACTTT. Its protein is CASRDSRGSPLHF.

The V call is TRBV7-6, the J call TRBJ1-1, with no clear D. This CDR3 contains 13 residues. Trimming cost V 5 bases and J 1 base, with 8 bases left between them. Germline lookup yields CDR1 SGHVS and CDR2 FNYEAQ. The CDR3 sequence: CASSPAPNTEAFF. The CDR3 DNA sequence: TGTGCCAGCAGCCCAGCCCCGAACACTGAAGCTTTCTTT.

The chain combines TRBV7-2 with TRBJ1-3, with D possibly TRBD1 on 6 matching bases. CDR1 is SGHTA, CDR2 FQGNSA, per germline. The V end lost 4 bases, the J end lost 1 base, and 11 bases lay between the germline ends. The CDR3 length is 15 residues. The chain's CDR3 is CASSSGQTSGNTIYF. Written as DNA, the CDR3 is TGTGCCAGCAGCTCCGGACAGACTTCTGGAAACACCATATATTTT.